This T cell receptor (beta chain) was documented in a study of beta chain features in type 1 diabetes. Study-wide background: Healthy donors resembled patients in age, gender and cell yields. Study-wide findings and caveats: Amplification by PCR could prefer shorter templates, with the same effect in patients and controls.

Every isolated RNA sample was fully reverse transcribed, so sequencing captured expressed TCRB transcripts. Deep immunoSEQ sequencing covered naive, central memory and regulatory T cell samples. Repertoires were generated with immunoSEQ multiplex PCR, while TCRdb's copy carries only in-frame clones and drops some. The sample has about 240,000 clones; roughly 30% are singletons. This clone was detected only a few times. What it binds is unknown. The V end lost 4 bases, the J end lost 4 bases, and 13 bases lay between the germline ends. Germline-derived CDR1 and CDR2 are LNHDA and SQIVND (reference sequence). CDR3 length: 15 amino acids.

The rearrangement joins TRBV19 to TRBJ2-2; D may be TRBD2 (6 bases). This clonotype was sampled from a man aged 25 to 40 in good health. Sequencing was performed on central memory CD4+ T cells from blood. The DNA for the CDR3 is TGTGCCAGTAGTAGGCCCCGGGGGACCACCGGGGAGCTGTTTTTT. Translated: CASSRPRGTTGELFF.